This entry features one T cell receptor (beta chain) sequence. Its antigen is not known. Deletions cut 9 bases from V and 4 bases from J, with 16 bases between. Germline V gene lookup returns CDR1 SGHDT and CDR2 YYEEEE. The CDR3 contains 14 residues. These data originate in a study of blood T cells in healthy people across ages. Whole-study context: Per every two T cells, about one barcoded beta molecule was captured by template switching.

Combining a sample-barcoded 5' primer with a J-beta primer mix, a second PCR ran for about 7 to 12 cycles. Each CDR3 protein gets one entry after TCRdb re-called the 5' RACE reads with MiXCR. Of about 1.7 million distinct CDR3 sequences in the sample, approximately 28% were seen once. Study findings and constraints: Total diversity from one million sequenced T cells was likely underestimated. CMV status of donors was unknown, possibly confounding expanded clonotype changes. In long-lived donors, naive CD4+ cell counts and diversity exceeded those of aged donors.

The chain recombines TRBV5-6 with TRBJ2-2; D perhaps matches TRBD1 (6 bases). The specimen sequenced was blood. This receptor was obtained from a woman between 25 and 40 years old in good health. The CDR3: CANRVLGSTGELFF. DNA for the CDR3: TGTGCCAACAGGGTCCTAGGAAGCACCGGGGAGCTGTTTTTT.